This entry features one T cell receptor (beta chain) sequence. The antigen is undetermined. This sequence may be a read error, since a much larger clone differs from it by one base. The germline CDR1 and CDR2 sequences are MNHNS and SASEGT. There are 15 residues in the CDR3. The data were obtained in a study of T cells after yellow fever vaccination. Study as a whole: For low cell numbers, libraries were made with SMART-Seq v4 Ultra Low Input. Study-level results: Some clonotypes, a small share, were shared between CD4 and CD8 compartments. Compared with primary, the secondary response was weaker and peaked at day 5, not 15.

Generation of TCR cDNA used 5'RACE template switching (which added a universal primer site and UMIs). Each CDR3 protein is one row after TCRdb ran MiXCR on the 5' RACE reads. The sample includes some 350,000 distinct CDR3 sequences, 6.2% of them seen just once. The source material was PBMCs, sampled 5 days after the yellow fever booster vaccination. The sequence was collected from a man younger than 45 who received the YFV17D yellow fever vaccine. The chain has TRBV6-1 and TRBJ2-2, with D maybe TRBD2 (7 bases). The CDR3 loop is CASRAAQRDTGKLFF. CDR3 DNA sequence: TGTGCCAGCAGGGCGGCCCAGCGGGACACCGGGAAGCTGTTTTTT.